Each of the 11 T cell receptor beta chains below was sequenced from the same sample in a study of vaccination and CD4 T cells after COVID-19. The Oncomine TCR Beta short-read assay sequenced DNA from cultured CD4+ T cells. Each CDR3 protein is one row after TCRdb ran MiXCR on the PCR reads. The sample has about 17,000 distinct CDR3 sequences, about 61% seen once. These TCRs' antigens remain unknown. Treatment denoted: roughly 10-day PBMC culture with coronavirus spike peptide pools or control peptides (ViraFEST assay). The sequencing input was CD4+ T cells from blood, cultured in vitro. The receptor source for this set is a human donor who had recovered from COVID-19.

The chain recombines TRBV6-1 with TRBJ1-2; a weak D match, TRBD1 (5 bases). Deletions cut 4 bases from V and 4 bases from J, with 16 bases between. The CDR3 sequence is 15 residues long. Germline V gene lookup returns CDR1 MNHNS and CDR2 SASEGT. CDR3 loop: CASSAPGTQGYGYTF. The CDR3 DNA reads as TGTGCCAGCAGTGCTCCCGGGACCCAAGGCTATGGCTACACCTTC.

The chain joins TRBV10-3 to TRBJ2-1; maybe TRBD1 (6 bases). The CDR3 has 14 amino acids. V lost 5 bases and J lost 4, with 12 bases in between. The germline CDR1 and CDR2 sequences are ENHRY and SYGVKD. In DNA, the CDR3 is TGTGCCATCAGTCAGGGGCGCGCATACAATGAGCAGTTCTTC. It specifies CAISQGRAYNEQFF.

This clonotype showed up just a few times. The V call is TRBV7-9, the J call TRBJ1-2, with D perhaps matching TRBD1 (5 bases). Germline V gene data show CDR1 as SEHNR and CDR2 as FQNEAQ (reference sequence). This CDR3 has 16 amino acids. V lost 5 bases, J lost 8 bases, and 24 bases lay in between. The CDR3 nucleotides are TGTGCCAGCAGCGCCGCCCAGAGCCTCGTGAGGGGCGGCTACACCTTC. Translating gives CASSAAQSLVRGGYTF. The complete variable domain, with remaining parts taken from reference TRBV7-9 and TRBJ1-2, reads DTGVSQNPRHKITKRGQNVTFRCDPISEHNRLYWYRQTLGQGPEFLTYFQNEAQLEKSRLLSDRFSAERPKGSFSTLEIQRTEQGDSAMYLCASSAAQSLVRGGYTFGSGTRLTVV.

The rearrangement uses TRBV7-6 and TRBJ2-3; TRBD1 is a possible D gene (5 bases). This CDR3 is 16 amino acids long. Germline assignment: CDR1 SGHVS and CDR2 FNYEAQ. V lost 5 bases and J 0 bases, leaving 15 bases between the germline ends. CDR3 loop: CASSTRQTVSTDTQYF. CDR3 bases: TGTGCCAGCAGCACGCGACAGACCGTTAGCACAGATACGCAGTATTTT.

This rearrangement joins TRBV20-1 to TRBJ1-2, with unresolved D. CDR1 and CDR2 from the germline V gene are DFQATT and SNEGSKA (reference sequence). The CDR3 sequence is 12 residues long. V shed 3 bases and J shed 4 bases, with 9 bases lying between them. This CDR3 reads CSARTSGYGYTF. CDR3 nucleotide sequence: TGCAGTGCTAGGACTTCGGGCTATGGCTACACCTTC.

This rearrangement joins TRBV4-1 to TRBJ2-7, with 10 nucleotides matching TRBD2. CDR1 MGHRA and CDR2 YSYEKL come from the germline V gene. The CDR3 length is 15 residues. V lost 0 bases, J lost 12 bases, and 11 bases stayed unmatched. CDR3 DNA sequence: TGCGCCAGCAGCCAAGATCCTAGCGGGAGTCTGCGTATGTACTTC. It encodes CASSQDPSGSLRMYF.

This clonotype was seen a handful of times. The gene calls are TRBV10-3 and TRBJ2-3; D perhaps matches TRBD2 (6 bases). Germline CDR1 is ENHRY and CDR2 is SYGVKD. V gave up 6 bases and J gave up 1 base, with 17 bases separating them. This CDR3 is 16 amino acids long. The CDR3 bases are TGTGCCATCAGGGGTCCAGGTGGCGGGGGCACAGATACGCAGTATTTT. Residues: CAIRGPGGGGTDTQYF.

The chain joins TRBV19 to TRBJ1-5; D ambiguous. V was clipped by 10 bases and J by 0 bases, with 22 bases between them. CDR1 LNHDA and CDR2 SQIVND come from the germline V gene (reference sequence). This CDR3 has 17 residues. The chain's CDR3 is CATRPGWQTYSNQPQHF. As DNA, the CDR3 is TGTGCCACTAGACCGGGGTGGCAGACTTATAGCAATCAGCCCCAGCATTTT.

The rearrangement uses TRBV10-3 and TRBJ2-7, with 8 nucleotides matching TRBD2. Germline CDR1 reads ENHRY; CDR2 reads SYGVKD. The CDR3 consists of 17 residues. After removal of 3 bases from V and 0 bases from J, the junction contained 10 bases not matched to a gene. CDR3 sequence reads: CAISDLLRGESSYEQYF. The CDR3 DNA sequence: TGTGCCATCAGTGACCTTCTGCGGGGGGAGAGCTCCTACGAGCAGTACTTC.

The chain links TRBV11-3 to TRBJ2-5, with D maybe TRBD2 (6 bases). Trimming left V 5 bases short and J 5 bases short, with 15 bases between. The CDR3 has 14 residues. Germline V gene sequence: CDR1 SGHNT, CDR2 YENEEA. The CDR3 DNA is TGTGCCAGCAGCAACGTGGGGGGATTGGAGACCCAGTACTTC. Translation gives CASSNVGGLETQYF.

This chain links TRBV20-1 with TRBJ2-3; D not certain. Germline CDR1 reads DFQATT; CDR2 reads SNEGSKA (reference sequence). With 4 bases removed from V and 9 bases from J, the gap between germline ends came to 14 bases. This CDR3 region has 12 residues. CDR3 region: CSATLQYPTQYF. The CDR3, as DNA: TGCAGTGCTACCCTTCAGTATCCGACGCAGTATTTT.